Detailed here is one TCR beta chain. Its specificity is not known. Trimming shortened V by 0 bases and J by 1 base, and 9 bases separated the two germline ends. Per germline, CDR1 MNHEY and CDR2 SVGEGT. This CDR3 comprises 15 residues. The data originate from a study of human T cells and chemical hapten exposure. Study-wide results and caveats: Significantly more large CDR3 similarity clusters arose among expanded TCRs than among controls.

Each CDR3 protein is one row after TCRdb ran MiXCR on the RACE reads. The sample contains about 160,000 distinct CDR3 sequences, about 30% of which appear only once. Stated time point: patch test 3, about 24 weeks after DPC sensitization. The treatment: therapeutic diphenylcyclopropenone sensitization with weekly scalp DPC. Blood draws came first, before each patch test. Material: whole blood, obtained in connection with sensitization to the hapten diphenylcyclopropenone (DPC). The V call is TRBV6-2 or TRBV6-3, the J call TRBJ1-1; no reliable D call. The sequence came from a woman between 18 and 30 years old with alopecia areata. Some clones in this sample may be carry-over from other donors' samples. Written as DNA, the CDR3 is TGTGCCAGCAGTTACTCCCCCTCAAGGAACACTGAAGCTTTCTTT. Translated, it gives CASSYSPSRNTEAFF.